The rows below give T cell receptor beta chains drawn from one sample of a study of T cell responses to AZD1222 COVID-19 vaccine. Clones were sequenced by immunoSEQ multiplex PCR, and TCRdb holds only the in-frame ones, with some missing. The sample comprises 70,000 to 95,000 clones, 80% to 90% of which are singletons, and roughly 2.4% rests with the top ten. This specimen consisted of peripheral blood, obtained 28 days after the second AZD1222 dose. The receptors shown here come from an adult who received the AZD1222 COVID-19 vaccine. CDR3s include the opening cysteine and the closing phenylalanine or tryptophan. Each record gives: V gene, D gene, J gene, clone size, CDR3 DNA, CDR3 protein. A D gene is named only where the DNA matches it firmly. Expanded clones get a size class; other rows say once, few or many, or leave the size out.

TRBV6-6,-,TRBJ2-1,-,TGTGCCAGCAGTTACCGCAAAGGAGGCTACTACAATGAGCAGTTCTTC,CASSYRKGGYYNEQFF
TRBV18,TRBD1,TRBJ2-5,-,TGTGCCAGCTCACCGGGACAGGGAGAGACCCAGTACTTC,CASSPGQGETQYF
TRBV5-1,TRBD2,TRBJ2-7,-,TGCGCCAGCAGCTTGACTAGCGGGGGCCGGATCGACGAGCAGTACTTC,CASSLTSGGRIDEQYF
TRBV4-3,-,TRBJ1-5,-,TGCGCCAGCAGCCAAGATCGTCGATTGAGCAATCAGCCCCAGCATTTT,CASSQDRRLSNQPQHF
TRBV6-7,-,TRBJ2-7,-,TGTGCCAGCAGTTACTCATTGAGCCGGAGCTCCTACGAGCAGTACTTC,CASSYSLSRSSYEQYF
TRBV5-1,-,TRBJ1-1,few,TGCGCCAGCAGCTTTGACCCGGGGGCGAACACTGAAGCTTTCTTT,CASSFDPGANTEAFF
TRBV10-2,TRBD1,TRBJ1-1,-,TGCGCCAGCAGACTTCAGGGGGCGGACACTGAAGCTTTCTTT,CASRLQGADTEAFF
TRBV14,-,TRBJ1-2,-,TGTGCCAGCAGCCAACGGAGTTCTTGGGGCTACACCTTC,CASSQRSSWGYTF
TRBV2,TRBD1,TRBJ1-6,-,TGTGCCAGCAGCGGACAGGGATTGTCACCCCTCCACTTT,CASSGQGLSPLHF
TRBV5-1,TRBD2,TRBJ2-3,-,TGCGCCAGCAGCTTAAGGACTAGCGGCACAGATACGCAGTATTTT,CASSLRTSGTDTQYF
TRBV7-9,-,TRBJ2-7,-,TGTGCCAGCAGCTTAGTGGGAGGTGCGTCCTACGAGCAGTACTTC,CASSLVGGASYEQYF
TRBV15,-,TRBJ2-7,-,TGTGCCACCAACAGAGTTGAAGGGACAAATGATCGCGAGCAGTACTTC,CATNRVEGTNDREQYF
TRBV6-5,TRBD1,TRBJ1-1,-,TGTGCCAGCAGGACTTTAGGACAGGCCAACACTGAAGCTTTCTTT,CASRTLGQANTEAFF
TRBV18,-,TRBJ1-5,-,TGTGCCAGCTCACCAGGGGGCGGCAATCAGCCCCAGCATTTT,CASSPGGGNQPQHF
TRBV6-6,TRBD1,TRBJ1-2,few,TGTGCCAGCAGGGGACAGGGGAACTATGGCTACACCTTC,CASRGQGNYGYTF
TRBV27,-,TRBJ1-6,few,TGTGCCAGCAGTTTAGAGGGCTGGTATAATTCACCCCTCCACTTT,CASSLEGWYNSPLHF
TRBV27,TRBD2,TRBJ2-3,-,TGTGCCAGCAGTTCGACACTAGCGGGAGGGCCAACAGATACGCAGTATTTT,CASSSTLAGGPTDTQYF
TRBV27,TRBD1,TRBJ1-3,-,TGTGCCAGATACCCCGCGACAGGGTCGGGAAAGCGGAGCTCTGGAAACACCATATATTTT,CARYPATGSGKRSSGNTIYF
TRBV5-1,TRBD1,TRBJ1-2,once,TGCGCCAGCAGCTTGGCTGCAGGGGGGGAATTCGACTACACCTTC,CASSLAAGGEFDYTF
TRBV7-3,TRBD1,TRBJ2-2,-,TGTGCCAGCAGCTTATGGGGGACAGGATTCGGGGAGCTGTTTTTT,CASSLWGTGFGELFF
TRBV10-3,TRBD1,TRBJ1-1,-,TGTGCCATCAGCCGGGGACAGGGGAACACTGAAGCTTTCTTT,CAISRGQGNTEAFF
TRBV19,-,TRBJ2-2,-,TGTGCCAGTAGTCCTTACCCCGGACAGAACACCGGGGAGCTGTTTTTT,CASSPYPGQNTGELFF
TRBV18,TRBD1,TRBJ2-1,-,TGTGCCAGCTCACCAAGGGCAGGGGGCTTCCACAATGAGCAGTTCTTC,CASSPRAGGFHNEQFF
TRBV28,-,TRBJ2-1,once,TGTGCCAGCTGTAGCCTTTACAATGAGCAGTTCTTC,CASCSLYNEQFF
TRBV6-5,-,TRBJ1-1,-,TGTGCCAGCAGTTACACAGGGAACACTGAAGCTTTCTTT,CASSYTGNTEAFF
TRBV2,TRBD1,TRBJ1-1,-,TGTGCCAGCAGGGCAAAGACAGGGGAGAACACTGAAGCTTTCTTT,CASRAKTGENTEAFF
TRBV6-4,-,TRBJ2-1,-,TGTGCCAGCAGTACCTATATCTCAAATGAGCAGTTCTTC,CASSTYISNEQFF
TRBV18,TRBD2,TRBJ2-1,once,TGTGCCAGCTCTCTCGGACTAGCGGGAGGTATCTACAATGAGCAGTTCTTC,CASSLGLAGGIYNEQFF
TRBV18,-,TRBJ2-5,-,TGTGCCAGCTCAACTGGGACGGGCAGGGGAGAGACCCAGTACTTC,CASSTGTGRGETQYF
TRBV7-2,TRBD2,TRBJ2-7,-,TGTGCCAGCAGTAAGACTAGCGGGTTCTCCTACGAGCAGTACTTC,CASSKTSGFSYEQYF
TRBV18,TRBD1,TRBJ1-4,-,TGTGCCAGCTCCCCCGGGACAGGGACTAATGAAAAACTGTTTTTT,CASSPGTGTNEKLFF
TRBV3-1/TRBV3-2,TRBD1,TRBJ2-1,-,TGTGCCAGCAGCGAGACAGGGTTCGATGAGCAGTTCTTC,CASSETGFDEQFF
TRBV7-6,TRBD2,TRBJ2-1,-,TGTGCCAGCAGCTTATGGACTAGCGGGGGGAGGGAGCAGTTCTTC,CASSLWTSGGREQFF
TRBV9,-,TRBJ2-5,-,TGTGCCAGCAACCTGGGGGCTTTAGAGGAGACCCAGTACTTC,CASNLGALEETQYF
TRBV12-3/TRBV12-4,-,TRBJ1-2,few,TGTGCCAGCAGTCCTTACAGCTATGGCTACACCTTC,CASSPYSYGYTF
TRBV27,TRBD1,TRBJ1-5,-,TGTGCCAGCAGTTTAAGCCCGACAGGGGTAGAGCCCCAGCATTTT,CASSLSPTGVEPQHF
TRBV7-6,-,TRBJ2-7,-,TGTGCCAGCAGCCCCGGGACAACCAACTCCTACGAGCAGTACTTC,CASSPGTTNSYEQYF
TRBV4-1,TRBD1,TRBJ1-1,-,TGCGCCAGCAGCCAACCCACAGGGGGAACTGAAGCTTTCTTT,CASSQPTGGTEAFF
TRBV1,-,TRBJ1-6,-,TGCACCAGCAGCCAGAGGACAACAGGGAGCTCCTATAATTCACCCCTCCACTTT,CTSSQRTTGSSYNSPLHF
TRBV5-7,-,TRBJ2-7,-,TGTGCCAGCAGCTTCGACAAAAACCACGAGCAGTACTTC,CASSFDKNHEQYF
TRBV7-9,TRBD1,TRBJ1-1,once,TGTGCCAGCAGCTTAGGACAGGGGGCTGGCACTGAAGCTTTCTTT,CASSLGQGAGTEAFF
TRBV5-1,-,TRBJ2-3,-,TGCGCCAGCAGCCTCATTCCCACAGATACGCAGTATTTT,CASSLIPTDTQYF
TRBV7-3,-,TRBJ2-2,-,TGTGCCAGCAGCCCGGGACTGGGGGCCGGGGAGCTGTTTTTT,CASSPGLGAGELFF
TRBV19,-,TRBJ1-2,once,TGTGCCAGTAGTTGGGCAGGGGCGCTCTATGGCTACACCTTC,CASSWAGALYGYTF
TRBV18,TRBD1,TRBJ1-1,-,TGTGCCAGCTCACCACTGACCGGACAGGGGGCTGCTGAAGCTTTCTTT,CASSPLTGQGAAEAFF
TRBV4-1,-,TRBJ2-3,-,TGCGCCAGCAGACCCTCAGAAGCCCTAAGCACAGATACGCAGTATTTT,CASRPSEALSTDTQYF
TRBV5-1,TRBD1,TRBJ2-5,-,TGCGCCAGCAGCTTGGCCGGGACAGACCAAGAGACCCAGTACTTC,CASSLAGTDQETQYF
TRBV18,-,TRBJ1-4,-,TGTGCCAGCTCACCCATTTTGGGCACCGCTAATGAAAAACTGTTTTTT,CASSPILGTANEKLFF
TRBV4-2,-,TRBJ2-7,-,TGTGCCAGCAGCCAAGGACCGTCCTACGAGCAGTACTTC,CASSQGPSYEQYF
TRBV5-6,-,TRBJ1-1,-,TGTGCCAGCAGCGATGAAAACACTGAAGCTTTCTTT,CASSDENTEAFF